This T cell receptor (beta chain) comes out of a study of T cells in Graves' hyperthyroidism and ophthalmopathy. About the research overall: Sampling of peripheral blood happened at initial diagnosis, prior to any treatment.

The ends were cut back, 0 bases at V and 5 bases at J, with 13 bases in the middle. This CDR3 is built from 15 residues. The germline V gene encodes CDR1 LGHNA and CDR2 YNFKEQ. A patient was excluded if there was uncontrolled infection, other autoimmune disease, pregnancy or lactation. This clonotype was counted ten times or more. Its specificity is not known. Regarding the study as a whole: Expanded thyroid clonotypes (above 0.001) were mostly also found in blood. The model forecast ophthalmopathy, anticipating it by a median about 7 months before onset.

Researchers amplified the TCR beta CDR3 regions from RNA transcripts. First-round RT-PCR targeting the TCR CDR3 was performed with the HTBI primer set. TCRdb used MiXCR to reprocess the multiplex PCR reads, holding one entry per CDR3 protein. Here the sample spans roughly 350,000 distinct CDR3 sequences, roughly an eighth being singletons. The V gene is TRBV4-2, the J gene TRBJ2-5; D might be TRBD2 (5 bases). This TCR was sampled from a woman in her forties with Graves' ophthalmopathy. The sample taken for sequencing was blood. The CDR3 nucleotides read TGTGCCAGCAGCCAAGAGGAGACGGGCGGGGAGACCCAGTACTTC. Translating it yields CASSQEETGGETQYF.